This T cell receptor (beta chain) is drawn from a study of blood T cells in healthy people across ages. Primed by a sample-barcoded 5' primer and a J-beta primer mix, a second PCR proceeded for about 6 to 11 cycles. Each cDNA molecule was tagged by a template-switch adaptor that had 12 random nucleotides. Each CDR3 protein is one row after TCRdb ran MiXCR on the 5' RACE reads. The table lists more than 800,000 distinct CDR3 sequences, under 55% of them singletons. Germline V gene data show CDR1 as MNHEY and CDR2 as SMNVEV (reference sequence). The V end was cut by 2 bases, the J end by 6 bases, with 12 bases between. The CDR3 has 14 residues.

The sample was blood. The receptor was isolated from a woman aged 60-70 years in good health. The chain carries TRBV27 and TRBJ2-3; a weak D match, TRBD1 (5 bases). CDR3 protein: CASSLEWGADTQYF. CDR3 nucleotide sequence: TGTGCCAGCAGTTTAGAATGGGGCGCGGATACGCAGTATTTT.